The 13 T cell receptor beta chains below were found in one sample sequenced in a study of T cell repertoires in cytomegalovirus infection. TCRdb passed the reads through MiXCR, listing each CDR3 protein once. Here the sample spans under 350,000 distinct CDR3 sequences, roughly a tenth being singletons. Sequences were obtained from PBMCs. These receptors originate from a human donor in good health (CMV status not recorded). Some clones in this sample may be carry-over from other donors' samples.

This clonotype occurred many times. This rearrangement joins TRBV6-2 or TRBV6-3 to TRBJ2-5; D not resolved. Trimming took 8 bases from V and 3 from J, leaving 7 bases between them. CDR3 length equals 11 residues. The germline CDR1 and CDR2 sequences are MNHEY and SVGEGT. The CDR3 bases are TGTGCCAGCCGATCGGAAGAGACCCAGTACTTC. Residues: CASRSEETQYF.

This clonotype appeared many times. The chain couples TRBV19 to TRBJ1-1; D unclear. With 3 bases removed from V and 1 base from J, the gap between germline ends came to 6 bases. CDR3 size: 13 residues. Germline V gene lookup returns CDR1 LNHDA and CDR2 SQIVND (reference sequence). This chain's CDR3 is CASSISENTEAFF. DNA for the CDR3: TGTGCCAGTAGTATTTCAGAGAACACTGAAGCTTTCTTT.

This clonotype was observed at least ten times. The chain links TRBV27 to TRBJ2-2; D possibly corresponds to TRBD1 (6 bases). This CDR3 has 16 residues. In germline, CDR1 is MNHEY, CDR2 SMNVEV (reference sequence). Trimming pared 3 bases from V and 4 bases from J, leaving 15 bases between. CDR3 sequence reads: CASSLPGGAGTGELFF. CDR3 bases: TGTGCCAGCAGTTTGCCTGGGGGCGCGGGCACCGGGGAGCTGTTTTTT.

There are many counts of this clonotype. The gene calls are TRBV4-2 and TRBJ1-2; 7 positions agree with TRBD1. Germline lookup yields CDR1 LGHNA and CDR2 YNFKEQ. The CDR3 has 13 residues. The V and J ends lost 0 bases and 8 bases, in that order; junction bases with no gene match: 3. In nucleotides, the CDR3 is TGTGCCAGCAGCCAAGATACAGGGGACGGCTACACCTTC. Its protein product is CASSQDTGDGYTF.

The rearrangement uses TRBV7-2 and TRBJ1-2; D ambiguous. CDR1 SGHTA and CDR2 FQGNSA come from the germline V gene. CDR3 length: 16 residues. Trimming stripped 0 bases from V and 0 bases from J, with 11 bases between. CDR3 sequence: CASSLASWDTNYGYTF. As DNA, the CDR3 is TGTGCCAGCAGCTTAGCGAGCTGGGATACTAACTATGGCTACACCTTC.

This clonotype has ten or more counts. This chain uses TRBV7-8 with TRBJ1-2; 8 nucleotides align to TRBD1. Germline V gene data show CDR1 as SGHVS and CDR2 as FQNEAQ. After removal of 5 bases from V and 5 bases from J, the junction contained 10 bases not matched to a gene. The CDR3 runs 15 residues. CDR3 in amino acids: CASSLGQGTMYGYTF. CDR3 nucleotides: TGTGCCAGCAGCCTAGGACAGGGAACGATGTATGGCTACACCTTC.

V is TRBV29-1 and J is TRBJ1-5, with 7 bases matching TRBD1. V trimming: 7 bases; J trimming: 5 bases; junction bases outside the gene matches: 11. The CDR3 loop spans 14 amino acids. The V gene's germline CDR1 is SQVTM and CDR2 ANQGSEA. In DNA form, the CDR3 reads TGCAGCGCGTGCCGGGACAGCCTACATCAGCCCCAGCATTTT. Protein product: CSACRDSLHQPQHF.

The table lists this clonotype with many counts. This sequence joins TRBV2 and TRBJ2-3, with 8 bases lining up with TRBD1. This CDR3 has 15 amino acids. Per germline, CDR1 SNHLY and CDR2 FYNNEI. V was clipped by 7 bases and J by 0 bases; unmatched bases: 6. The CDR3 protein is CASNGRGRSTDTQYF. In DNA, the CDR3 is TGTGCCAGCAATGGCAGGGGGCGGAGCACAGATACGCAGTATTTT. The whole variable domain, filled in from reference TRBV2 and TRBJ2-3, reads EPEVTQTPSHQVTQMGQEVILRCVPISNHLYFYWYRQILGQKVEFLVSFYNNEISEKSEIFDDQFSVERPDGSNFTLKIRSTKLEDSAMYFCASNGRGRSTDTQYFGPGTRLTVL.

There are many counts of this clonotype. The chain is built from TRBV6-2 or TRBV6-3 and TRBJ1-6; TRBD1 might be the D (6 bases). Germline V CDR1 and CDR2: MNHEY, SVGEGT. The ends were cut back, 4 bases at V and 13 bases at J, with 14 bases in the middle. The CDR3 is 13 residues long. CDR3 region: CASSSRRGSPLHF. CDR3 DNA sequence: TGTGCCAGCAGTTCACGCAGGGGTTCCCCCCTCCACTTT.

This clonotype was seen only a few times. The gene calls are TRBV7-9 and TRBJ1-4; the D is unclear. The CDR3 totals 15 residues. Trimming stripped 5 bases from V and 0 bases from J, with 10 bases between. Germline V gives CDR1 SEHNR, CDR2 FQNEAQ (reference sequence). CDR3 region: CASSPTAATNEKLFF. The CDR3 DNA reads TGTGCCAGCAGCCCGACGGCAGCAACTAATGAAAAACTGTTTTTT.

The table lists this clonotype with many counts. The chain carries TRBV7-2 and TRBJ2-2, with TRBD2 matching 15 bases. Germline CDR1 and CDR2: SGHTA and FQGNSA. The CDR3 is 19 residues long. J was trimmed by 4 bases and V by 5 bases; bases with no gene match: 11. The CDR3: CASSPSWTSGGASTGELFF. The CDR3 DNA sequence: TGTGCCAGCAGCCCTTCTTGGACTAGCGGGGGGGCTAGCACCGGGGAGCTGTTTTTT.

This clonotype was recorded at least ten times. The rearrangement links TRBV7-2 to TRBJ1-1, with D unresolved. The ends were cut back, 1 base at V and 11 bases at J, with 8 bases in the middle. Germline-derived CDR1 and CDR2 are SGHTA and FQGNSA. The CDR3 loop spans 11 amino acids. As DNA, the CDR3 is TGTGCCAGCAGCTTAGAACGCGCGGCTTTCTTT. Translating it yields CASSLERAAFF. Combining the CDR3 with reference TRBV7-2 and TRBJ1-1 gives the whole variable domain GAGVSQSPSNKVTEKGKDVELRCDPISGHTALYWYRQSLGQGLEFLIYFQGNSAPDKSGLPSDRFSAERTGGSVSTLTIQRTQQEDSAVYLCASSLERAAFFGQGTRLTVV.

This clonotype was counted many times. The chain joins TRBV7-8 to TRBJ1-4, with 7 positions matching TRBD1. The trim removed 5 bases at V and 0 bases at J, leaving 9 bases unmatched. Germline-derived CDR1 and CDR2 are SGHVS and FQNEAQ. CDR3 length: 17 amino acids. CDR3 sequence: CASSPRGDSATNEKLFF. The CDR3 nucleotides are TGTGCCAGCAGCCCGAGGGGGGACAGTGCAACTAATGAAAAACTGTTTTTT.